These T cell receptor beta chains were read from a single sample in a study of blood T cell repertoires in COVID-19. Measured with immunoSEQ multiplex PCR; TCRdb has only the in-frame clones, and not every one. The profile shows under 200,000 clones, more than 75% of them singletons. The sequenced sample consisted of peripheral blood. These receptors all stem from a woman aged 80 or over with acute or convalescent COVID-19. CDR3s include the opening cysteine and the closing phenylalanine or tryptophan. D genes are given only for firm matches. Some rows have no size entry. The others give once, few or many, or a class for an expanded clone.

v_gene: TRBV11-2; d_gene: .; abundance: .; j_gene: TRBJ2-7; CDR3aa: CASTNWDKTYEQYF; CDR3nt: TGTGCCAGCACCAACTGGGACAAAACCTACGAGCAGTACTTC
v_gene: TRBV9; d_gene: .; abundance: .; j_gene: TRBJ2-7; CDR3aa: CASSVGGDPYEQYF; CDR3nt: TGTGCCAGCAGCGTGGGGGGAGACCCCTACGAGCAGTACTTC
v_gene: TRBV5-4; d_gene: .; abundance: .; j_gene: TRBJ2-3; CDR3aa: CASSSPASTDTQYF; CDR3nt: TGTGCCAGCAGCTCCCCAGCGTCCACAGATACGCAGTATTTT
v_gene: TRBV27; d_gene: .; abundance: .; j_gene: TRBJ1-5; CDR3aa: CASSLFRGQPQHF; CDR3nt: TGTGCCAGCAGTTTGTTCAGGGGACAGCCCCAGCATTTT
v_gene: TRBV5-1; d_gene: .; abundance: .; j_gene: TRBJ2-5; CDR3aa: CASSFAGFTETQYF; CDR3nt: TGCGCCAGCAGCTTTGCAGGGTTTACGGAGACCCAGTACTTC
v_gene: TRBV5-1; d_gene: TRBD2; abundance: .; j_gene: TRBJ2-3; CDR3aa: CASSLAGGDDTQYF; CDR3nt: TGCGCCAGCAGCTTGGCCGGGGGGGATGATACGCAGTATTTT
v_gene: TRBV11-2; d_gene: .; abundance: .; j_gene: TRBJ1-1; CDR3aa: CASSLTRANTEAFF; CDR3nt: TGTGCCAGCAGCTTAACCAGGGCGAACACTGAAGCTTTCTTT
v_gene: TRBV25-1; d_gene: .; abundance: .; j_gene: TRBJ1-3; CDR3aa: CATNSGNTIYF; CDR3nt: TGTGCCACAAACTCTGGAAACACCATATATTTT
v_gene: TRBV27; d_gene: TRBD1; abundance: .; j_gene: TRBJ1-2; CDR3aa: CASKPDRGGYTF; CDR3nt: TGTGCCAGCAAGCCCGACAGGGGAGGCTACACCTTC
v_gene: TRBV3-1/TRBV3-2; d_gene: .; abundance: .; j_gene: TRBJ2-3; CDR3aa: CASSQGTSRMSDTQYF; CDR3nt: TGTGCCAGCAGCCAAGGGACTTCTAGAATGTCAGATACGCAGTATTTT
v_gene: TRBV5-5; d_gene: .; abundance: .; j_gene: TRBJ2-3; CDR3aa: CASSLWGSTDTQYF; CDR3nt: TGTGCCAGCAGCTTGTGGGGCTCCACAGATACGCAGTATTTT
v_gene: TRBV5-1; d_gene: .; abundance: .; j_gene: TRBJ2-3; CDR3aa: CASSLVEATDTQYF; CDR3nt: TGCGCCAGCAGCTTGGTGGAGGCCACAGATACGCAGTATTTT
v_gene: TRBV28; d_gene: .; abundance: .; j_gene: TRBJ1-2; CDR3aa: CASSLHDRIYGYTF; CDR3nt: TGTGCCAGCAGTTTGCATGACAGGATATATGGCTACACCTTC
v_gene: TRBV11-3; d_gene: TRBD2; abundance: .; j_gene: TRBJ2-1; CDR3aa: CASSLGLAGVSEQFF; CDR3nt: TGTGCCAGCAGCTTAGGACTAGCGGGAGTCAGTGAGCAGTTCTTC
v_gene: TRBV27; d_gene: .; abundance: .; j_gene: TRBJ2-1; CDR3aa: CASSPLGGPYNEQFF; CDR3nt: TGTGCCAGCAGTCCCCTCGGAGGCCCCTACAATGAGCAGTTCTTC
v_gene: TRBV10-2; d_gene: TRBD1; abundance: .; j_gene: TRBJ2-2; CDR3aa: CASSSGTGSTGELFF; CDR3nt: TGCGCCAGCAGCTCCGGGACAGGGAGCACCGGGGAGCTGTTTTTT
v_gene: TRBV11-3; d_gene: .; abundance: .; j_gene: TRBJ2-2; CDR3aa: CASSLAGTNTGELFF; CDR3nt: TGTGCCAGCAGCTTAGCGGGTACGAACACCGGGGAGCTGTTTTTT
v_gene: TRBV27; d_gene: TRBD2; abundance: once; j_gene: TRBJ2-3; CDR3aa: CASSPRTSGSWLPSTDTQYF; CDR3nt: TGTGCCAGCAGTCCCCGGACTAGCGGGAGTTGGCTCCCTAGCACAGATACGCAGTATTTT
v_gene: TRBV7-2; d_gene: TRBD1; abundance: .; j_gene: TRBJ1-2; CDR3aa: CASSKGQLYGYTF; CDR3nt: TGTGCCAGCAGCAAGGGACAGCTATATGGCTACACCTTC
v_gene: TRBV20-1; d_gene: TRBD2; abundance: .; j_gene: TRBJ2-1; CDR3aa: CSASGASGRGHNEQFF; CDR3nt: TGCAGTGCTAGTGGGGCTAGCGGGAGGGGACACAATGAGCAGTTCTTC
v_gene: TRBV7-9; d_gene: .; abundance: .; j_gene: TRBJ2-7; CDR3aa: CASSLLAAPTYEQYF; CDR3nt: TGTGCCAGCAGCCTTTTGGCGGCGCCTACCTACGAGCAGTACTTC
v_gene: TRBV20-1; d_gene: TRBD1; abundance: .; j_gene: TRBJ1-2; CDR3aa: CSASPDRGGYTF; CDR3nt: TGCAGTGCTAGTCCGGACAGGGGTGGCTACACCTTC
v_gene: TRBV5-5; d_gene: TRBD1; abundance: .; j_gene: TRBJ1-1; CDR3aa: CASRSGTGGGLSPNTEAFF; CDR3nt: TGTGCCAGCAGATCCGGGACAGGGGGCGGTTTGAGCCCAAACACTGAAGCTTTCTTT
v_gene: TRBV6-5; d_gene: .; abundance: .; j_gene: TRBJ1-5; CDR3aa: CASGELPQHF; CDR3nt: TGTGCCAGCGGGGAGTTGCCCCAGCATTTT
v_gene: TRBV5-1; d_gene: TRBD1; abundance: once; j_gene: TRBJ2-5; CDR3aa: CASQPTGDSWETQYF; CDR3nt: TGCGCCAGCCAGCCCACAGGGGATTCCTGGGAGACCCAGTACTTC
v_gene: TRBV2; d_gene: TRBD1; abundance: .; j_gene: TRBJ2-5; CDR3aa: CASSGQGFMETQYF; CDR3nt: TGTGCCAGCAGTGGACAGGGGTTCATGGAGACCCAGTACTTC
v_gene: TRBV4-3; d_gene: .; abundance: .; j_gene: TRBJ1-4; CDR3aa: CASSRQIGFTNEKLFF; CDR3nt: TGCGCCAGCAGTCGACAGATTGGGTTTACTAATGAAAAACTGTTTTTT
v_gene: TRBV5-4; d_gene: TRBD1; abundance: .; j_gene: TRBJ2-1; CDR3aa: CASSLDRGYNEQFF; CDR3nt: TGTGCCAGCAGCTTGGACAGGGGCTACAATGAGCAGTTCTTC
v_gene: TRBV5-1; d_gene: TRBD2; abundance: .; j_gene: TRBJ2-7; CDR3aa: CASSFSGSGYEQYF; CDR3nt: TGCGCCAGCAGCTTTAGCGGGAGCGGGTACGAGCAGTACTTC
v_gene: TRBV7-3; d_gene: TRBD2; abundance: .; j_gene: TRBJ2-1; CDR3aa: CASSLTQLAGVNEQFF; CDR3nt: TGTGCCAGCAGCTTAACACAACTAGCGGGAGTTAATGAGCAGTTCTTC
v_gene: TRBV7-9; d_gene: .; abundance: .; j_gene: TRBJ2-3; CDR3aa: CASTPGQLTDTQYF; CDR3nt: TGTGCCAGCACCCCCGGACAGCTCACAGATACGCAGTATTTT
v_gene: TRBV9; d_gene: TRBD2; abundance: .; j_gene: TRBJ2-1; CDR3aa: CASSGSIAGDNEQFF; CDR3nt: TGTGCCAGCAGCGGCTCGATAGCGGGAGACAATGAGCAGTTCTTC
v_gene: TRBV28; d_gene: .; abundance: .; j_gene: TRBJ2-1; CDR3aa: CASRDSGSSYNEQFF; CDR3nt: TGTGCCAGCAGGGACAGTGGGAGCTCCTACAATGAGCAGTTCTTC